These 27 T cell receptor beta chains were sequenced from one sample in a study of cytomegalovirus exposure and HLA in healthy donors. Use of 60 Vbeta and 13 Jbeta primers characterized the PCR. The assay was immunoSEQ multiplex PCR, and TCRdb's table has in-frame clones only and misses some. The sample carries 160,000 or so clones, roughly four fifths recorded once. The sequenced sample consisted of PBMCs. Receptors originate from a woman in her 50s in good health and CMV-seronegative.

The J gene is TRBJ1-1, the V gene TRBV27, with D maybe TRBD1 (6 bases). Germline V gene sequence: CDR1 MNHEY, CDR2 SMNVEV (reference sequence). The germline V and J ends were trimmed by 7 bases and 4 bases, with 13 bases remaining between them. CDR3 size: 13 residues. The CDR3 DNA sequence: TGTGCCAGCACCAAAGGGGGGGCCACTGAAGCTTTCTTT. Translating it yields CASTKGGATEAFF.

The J gene is TRBJ2-1, the V gene TRBV7-6; D possibly corresponds to TRBD2 (5 bases). The length of the CDR3 is 14 residues. The germline CDR1 and CDR2 sequences are SGHVS and FNYEAQ. V was cut by 0 bases and J by 7 bases, with 10 bases left in between. In DNA form, the CDR3 reads TGTGCCAGCAGCTTAGCTAGCGATCGGAATGAGCAGTTCTTC. Translating gives CASSLASDRNEQFF.

The V call is TRBV28, the J call TRBJ2-5, with D possibly matching TRBD2 (5 bases). V lost 5 bases to trimming and J lost 7 bases, with 17 bases between them. The V gene's germline CDR1 is MDHEN and CDR2 SYDVKM. This CDR3 spans 14 amino acids. The CDR3 sequence: CASSPKWRAPTQYF. The DNA of the CDR3 is TGTGCCAGCAGTCCAAAGTGGCGGGCCCCGACCCAGTACTTC. The variable domain in full, with the rest retrieved from reference TRBV28 and TRBJ2-5, is DVKVTQSSRYLVKRTGEKVFLECVQDMDHENMFWYRQDPGLGLRLIYFSYDVKMKEKGDIPEGYSVSREKKERFSLILESASTNQTSMYLCASSPKWRAPTQYFGPGTRLLVL.

The chain has TRBV14 and TRBJ1-2, with TRBD1 matching over 8 bases. CDR3 size: 15 residues. Losses at the gene ends were 4 bases for V and 13 bases for J; bases not matched to a gene: 17. CDR1 is SGHDN, CDR2 FVKESK, per germline. The CDR3: CASSPTYRTGIAPTF. The CDR3 nucleotides are TGTGCCAGCAGCCCTACCTATAGGACAGGGATTGCTCCCACCTTC.

This clone was observed a handful of times. The chain is built from TRBV11-2 and TRBJ2-3; TRBD1 agrees at 7 bases. J gave up 2 bases and V 1 base, and 6 bases lay outside the gene matches. This CDR3 region has 16 residues. Germline CDR1 and CDR2: SGHAT and FQNNGV. CDR3: CASSLGQGANTDTQYF. The CDR3, as DNA: TGTGCCAGCAGCTTAGGACAGGGAGCCAACACAGATACGCAGTATTTT.

This clone was observed a handful of times. This chain joins TRBV5-1 and TRBJ2-7; 8 bases match TRBD2. The J segment lost 3 bases and the V segment lost 4 bases, leaving 9 bases of the junction unmatched. The CDR3 spans 15 residues. Per the germline V gene, CDR1 is SGHRS and CDR2 is YFSETQ. The CDR3 loop reads CASSARGGQNYEQYF. In nucleotides, the CDR3 is TGCGCCAGCAGCGCCCGGGGGGGGCAAAACTACGAGCAGTACTTC.

The chain combines TRBV19 with TRBJ1-3, with D possibly being TRBD1 (6 bases). CDR1 is LNHDA, CDR2 SQIVND, per germline (reference sequence). The CDR3 consists of 12 residues. V was clipped by 5 bases and J by 10 bases, with 12 bases between them. The DNA of the CDR3 is TGTGCCAGTAGTGCCCCGACAGGAACCATATATTTT. The encoded protein is CASSAPTGTIYF.

The chain carries TRBV14 and TRBJ2-5; TRBD1 is a possible D gene (5 bases). This CDR3 has 16 amino acids. Deletions cut 0 bases from V and 5 bases from J, with 16 bases between. Germline CDR1 reads SGHDN; CDR2 reads FVKESK. The CDR3 DNA follows: TGTGCCAGCAGCCAAGACAGGGCAGGGATTATGGAGACCCAGTACTTC. It encodes CASSQDRAGIMETQYF.

The genes are TRBV18 and TRBJ2-7; D not resolved. Per germline, CDR1 KGHSH and CDR2 LQKENI. V lost 4 bases and J 1 base, leaving 14 bases between the germline ends. This CDR3 contains 15 residues. The CDR3 region is CASSLQSDRSYEQYF. CDR3 nucleotide sequence: TGTGCCAGCTCACTCCAGAGCGACCGTTCCTACGAGCAGTACTTC.

The chain combines TRBV5-1 with TRBJ2-7; the match to TRBD1 covers 8 bases. V was pared by 0 bases and J by 3 bases, with 2 bases of the junction left unmatched. The CDR3 runs to 14 residues. Germline CDR1 is SGHRS and CDR2 is YFSETQ. CDR3 amino acids: CASSLAGGFYEQYF. In nucleotides, the CDR3 is TGCGCCAGCAGCTTGGCAGGGGGCTTCTACGAGCAGTACTTC.

In the case of this clone: The sample holds other DNA sequences that translate to the same CDR3. This chain joins TRBV7-3 and TRBJ2-5, with no clear D. The CDR3 runs to 13 residues. CDR1 and CDR2 from the germline V gene are SGHTA and FQGTGA. V lost 0 bases, J lost 2 bases, and 4 bases lay in between. The CDR3 sequence: CASSLTLQETQYF. The DNA for the CDR3 is TGTGCCAGCAGCTTAACACTTCAAGAGACCCAGTACTTC.

The J gene is TRBJ2-1, the V gene TRBV19; tentatively, D is TRBD2 (6 bases). V was trimmed by 2 bases and J by 8 bases, leaving 22 bases between them. CDR3 size: 17 residues. The germline V gene has CDR1 LNHDA and CDR2 SQIVND (reference sequence). CDR3 in amino acids: CASSISSAGPAGHEQFF. Here the CDR3 DNA reads TGTGCCAGTAGTATATCATCGGCGGGACCGGCCGGGCATGAGCAGTTCTTC.

The J gene is TRBJ2-7, the V gene TRBV4-1; TRBD2 matches at 9 bases. Germline V lookup: CDR1 MGHRA, CDR2 YSYEKL. Germline trimming cut 2 bases from V and 0 bases from J; bases unmatched to any gene: 5. This CDR3 region has 16 residues. Here the CDR3 reads CASSQIAGVSSYEQYF. Written as DNA, the CDR3 is TGCGCCAGCAGCCAAATAGCGGGAGTGAGCTCCTACGAGCAGTACTTC.

The gene calls are TRBV28 and TRBJ2-5; the D is unclear. Germline V gene sequence: CDR1 MDHEN, CDR2 SYDVKM. Trimming pared 8 bases from V and 0 bases from J, leaving 7 bases between. This CDR3 has 12 residues. The CDR3 bases are TGTGCCAGCGAGGCAAACCAAGAGACCCAGTACTTC. Amino acid sequence: CASEANQETQYF.

The gene calls are TRBV7-9 and TRBJ2-1; maybe TRBD1 (5 bases). Germline values: CDR1 SEHNR, CDR2 FQNEAQ (reference sequence). V was cut by 1 base and J by 1 base, with 8 bases left in between. The CDR3 totals 15 residues. CDR3: CASSLGQGSYNEQFF. The CDR3 nucleotides read TGTGCCAGCAGCTTAGGGCAGGGTTCCTACAATGAGCAGTTCTTC. The whole variable domain, filled in from reference TRBV7-9 and TRBJ2-1, reads DTGVSQNPRHKITKRGQNVTFRCDPISEHNRLYWYRQTLGQGPEFLTYFQNEAQLEKSRLLSDRFSAERPKGSFSTLEIQRTEQGDSAMYLCASSLGQGSYNEQFFGPGTRLTVL.

This clone was seen a handful of times. V gene TRBV10-3 combines with J gene TRBJ2-7; 10 bases fit TRBD2. The CDR3 runs 17 residues. The ends lost 0 bases at V and 1 base at J; junction bases unmatched: 6. CDR1 and CDR2 (germline): ENHRY, SYGVKD. The CDR3 loop is CAISESLAGDKSYEQYF. CDR3 DNA: TGTGCCATCAGTGAGTCGCTAGCGGGAGATAAATCCTACGAGCAGTACTTC.

The V call is TRBV28, the J call TRBJ2-7; D possibly corresponds to TRBD2 (6 bases). The CDR3 loop spans 14 amino acids. Trimming cost V 3 bases and J 5 bases, with 14 bases left between them. Germline lookup yields CDR1 MDHEN and CDR2 SYDVKM. The DNA of the CDR3 is TGTGCCAGCAGTTTGCTAGCCCCGGGGGACGAGCAGTACTTC. Its translation is CASSLLAPGDEQYF. Full variable domain (missing parts from reference TRBV28 and TRBJ2-7): DVKVTQSSRYLVKRTGEKVFLECVQDMDHENMFWYRQDPGLGLRLIYFSYDVKMKEKGDIPEGYSVSREKKERFSLILESASTNQTSMYLCASSLLAPGDEQYFGPGTRLTVT.

This chain connects TRBV5-1 to TRBJ2-5; 7 nucleotides align to TRBD2. Germline V gene data show CDR1 as SGHRS and CDR2 as YFSETQ. Trimming took 4 bases from V and 5 from J; bases not matched to a gene: 17. CDR3 size: 17 residues. CDR3 protein: CASSSQPRGVGIETQYF. The DNA of the CDR3 is TGCGCCAGCAGCAGCCAACCCCGGGGGGTCGGGATCGAGACCCAGTACTTC. The whole variable domain, filled in from reference TRBV5-1 and TRBJ2-5, reads KAGVTQTPRYLIKTRGQQVTLSCSPISGHRSVSWYQQTPGQGLQFLFEYFSETQRNKGNFPGRFSGRQFSNSRSEMNVSTLELGDSALYLCASSSQPRGVGIETQYFGPGTRLLVL.

The genes are TRBV28 and TRBJ1-5; TRBD1 is a possible D gene (5 bases). Germline V CDR1 and CDR2: MDHEN, SYDVKM. Trimming took off 5 bases at V and 11 bases at J, with 16 bases between the two ends. The CDR3 loop spans 13 amino acids. CDR3 in DNA: TGTGCCAGCAGTCTGGGGGGGGGTATGGCCCAGCATTTT. Amino acids: CASSLGGGMAQHF.

The chain has TRBV5-1 and TRBJ2-1, with a tentative D call TRBD1 (5 bases). Between the trimmed V and J ends, which lost 4 bases and 5 bases, there was a span of 13 bases. The CDR3 covers 14 residues. Looked up from germline, CDR1 is SGHRS and CDR2 is YFSETQ. The CDR3 loop is CASSPRTYDNEQFF. CDR3 nucleotide sequence: TGCGCCAGCAGCCCCAGGACATATGACAATGAGCAGTTCTTC. Complete variable domain (other parts from reference TRBV5-1 and TRBJ2-1): KAGVTQTPRYLIKTRGQQVTLSCSPISGHRSVSWYQQTPGQGLQFLFEYFSETQRNKGNFPGRFSGRQFSNSRSEMNVSTLELGDSALYLCASSPRTYDNEQFFGPGTRLTVL.

This sequence joins TRBV11-3 and TRBJ2-3; the match to TRBD2 covers 13 bases. Germline assignment: CDR1 SGHNT and CDR2 YENEEA. This CDR3 is 17 amino acids long. V gave up 4 bases and J gave up 1 base; unmatched junction bases: 5. CDR3 region: CASSSRTSGGRTDTQYF. The CDR3 DNA reads as TGTGCCAGCAGCTCCCGGACTAGCGGGGGCCGCACAGATACGCAGTATTTT.

The genes are TRBV2 and TRBJ1-5; 9 positions match TRBD1. The CDR3 extends over 13 amino acids. With 7 bases clipped from V and 8 bases from J, the junction kept 6 bases outside the gene matches. CDR1 SNHLY and CDR2 FYNNEI come from the germline V gene. CDR3 in amino acids: CASNRDRDEPQHF. The CDR3 DNA follows: TGTGCCAGCAACCGGGACAGGGATGAGCCCCAGCATTTT.

This rearrangement joins TRBV4-1 to TRBJ2-1; 9 bases fit TRBD2. This CDR3 has 17 residues. CDR1 and CDR2 (germline): MGHRA, YSYEKL. The J segment lost 2 bases and the V segment lost 0 bases, leaving 5 bases of the junction unmatched. The CDR3 here is CASSQDQASGAYNEQFF. For the CDR3, the DNA is TGCGCCAGCAGCCAAGATCAGGCTAGCGGGGCCTACAATGAGCAGTTCTTC.

The chain has TRBV27 and TRBJ2-6; the D gene is possibly TRBD1 (6 bases). The germline V gene encodes CDR1 MNHEY and CDR2 SMNVEV (reference sequence). The CDR3 length is 16 residues. V lost 2 bases and J 0 bases, leaving 8 bases between the germline ends. CDR3 protein: CASSLNRASGANVLTF. CDR3 nucleotides: TGTGCCAGCAGTTTAAACAGGGCCTCTGGGGCCAACGTCCTGACTTTC.

This chain connects TRBV19 to TRBJ2-1; TRBD2 might be the D (5 bases). Trimming cost V 5 bases and J 14 bases, with 19 bases left between them. The CDR3 loop spans 13 amino acids. CDR1 and CDR2 (germline): LNHDA, SQIVND (reference sequence). In DNA, the CDR3 is TGTGCCAGTAGTTACCGGGTGCGTGAGGAGGAGTTCTTC. Its translation is CASSYRVREEEFF.

This clone was seen a handful of times. The V call is TRBV10-2, the J call TRBJ2-5; D might be TRBD2 (5 bases). Germline V gives CDR1 WSHSY, CDR2 SAAADI. V lost 4 bases and J lost 5, with 11 bases in between. This CDR3 region has 13 residues. The CDR3 spells CASSVNTGETQYF. CDR3 nucleotide sequence: TGCGCCAGCAGTGTAAACACGGGGGAGACCCAGTACTTC.

The V and J genes are TRBV5-5 and TRBJ1-2; tentatively, D is TRBD1 (6 bases). Germline V gene sequence: CDR1 SGHKS, CDR2 YYEKEE (reference sequence). Trimming cost V 4 bases and J 6 bases, with 19 bases left between them. The CDR3 sequence is 15 residues long. The CDR3 loop is CASSPLGASHDGYTF. The CDR3 DNA reads as TGTGCCAGCAGCCCACTGGGGGCGAGTCATGATGGCTACACCTTC.